One TCR beta chain is described in this entry. The sample is drawn from a study of T cell responses to AZD1222 COVID-19 vaccine. V was pared by 8 bases and J by 6 bases, with 12 bases between. Germline assignment: CDR1 SQVTM and CDR2 ANQGSEA. The CDR3 covers 11 residues. Data came from immunoSEQ multiplex PCR; TCRdb stores just in-frame clones and leaves some out. The table has 100,000 to 150,000 clones, approximately 85% seen once. The chain uses TRBV29-1 and TRBJ2-3, with D unclear. This clonotype was obtained from an adult in good health. This material consisted of peripheral blood, taken on day 0 of AZD1222 vaccination. The DNA of the CDR3 is TGCAGCTCCAGCTATGCCGATACGCAGTATTTT. Translated: CSSSYADTQYF.